Listed here are 18 T cell receptor beta chains from one sample, sequenced in a study of cytomegalovirus exposure and HLA in healthy donors. Assay: immunoSEQ multiplex PCR; the TCRdb copy retains only in-frame clones and omits some. The sample gives approximately 280,000 clones, 85% to 90% of which show up once; about 0.9% is in the top ten. Material: PBMCs. Receptors originate from a woman under 30 in good health and CMV-seronegative.

The J gene is TRBJ2-7, the V gene TRBV28; 7 nucleotides match TRBD2. There are 17 residues in the CDR3. The V and J ends lost 3 bases and 0 bases, in that order; junction bases with no gene match: 11. The V gene's germline CDR1 is MDHEN and CDR2 SYDVKM. Here the CDR3 reads CASSLYIGGGSSYEQYF. DNA for the CDR3: TGTGCCAGCAGTTTGTATATCGGGGGAGGGAGCTCCTACGAGCAGTACTTC.

The chain carries TRBV6-5 and TRBJ2-2; possibly TRBD1 for D (5 bases). With 6 bases removed from V and 1 base from J, the gap between germline ends came to 9 bases. The CDR3 has 14 residues. Germline lookup yields CDR1 MNHEY and CDR2 SVGAGI. The CDR3 sequence: CASRGHVNTGELFF. CDR3 DNA sequence: TGTGCCAGCAGAGGACACGTGAACACCGGGGAGCTGTTTTTT.

The chain uses TRBV7-2 and TRBJ2-7; D gene uncertain. Trimming pared 4 bases from V and 2 bases from J, leaving 12 bases between. Per the germline V gene, CDR1 is SGHTA and CDR2 is FQGNSA. This CDR3 is 14 amino acids long. In DNA, the CDR3 is TGTGCCAGCAGCTCTCGTGTCAGAACCTACGAGCAGTACTTC. As protein: CASSSRVRTYEQYF.

V is TRBV5-1 and J is TRBJ2-1, with D possibly TRBD2 on 6 matching bases. The CDR3 loop spans 15 amino acids. V lost 3 bases, J lost 5 bases, and 15 bases lay in between. The germline gives CDR1 SGHRS, CDR2 YFSETQ. The CDR3 DNA sequence: TGCGCCAGCAGCTCGCCGCGCGGGACGAACAATGAGCAGTTCTTC. Translation: CASSSPRGTNNEQFF.

This clone came up once. The chain couples TRBV11-2 to TRBJ2-1; 11 bases are shared with TRBD2. Germline loops: CDR1 SGHAT, CDR2 FQNNGV. This CDR3 has 18 amino acids. With V trimmed by 4 bases and J by 3 bases, 11 bases remained unmatched. CDR3 protein: CASSSLAGGRSFYNEQFF. Written as DNA, the CDR3 is TGTGCCAGCAGCTCCTTAGCGGGAGGGCGGAGTTTCTACAATGAGCAGTTCTTC. The variable domain in full, with the rest retrieved from reference TRBV11-2 and TRBJ2-1, is EAGVAQSPRYKIIEKRQSVAFWCNPISGHATLYWYQQILGQGPKLLIQFQNNGVVDDSQLPKDRFSAERLKGVDSTLKIQPAKLEDSAVYLCASSSLAGGRSFYNEQFFGPGTRLTVL.

The chain links TRBV6-5 to TRBJ2-1; the match to TRBD1 covers 7 bases. The V and J ends lost 5 bases and 4 bases, in that order; junction bases with no gene match: 8. CDR1 MNHEY and CDR2 SVGAGI come from the germline V gene. This CDR3 has 15 amino acids. The CDR3 nucleotides read TGTGCCAGCAGTAAAGGGGACAGCAATTACAATGAGCAGTTCTTC. Translating it yields CASSKGDSNYNEQFF.

V is TRBV5-1 and J is TRBJ2-7, with unresolved D. The germline V and J ends were trimmed by 4 bases and 2 bases, with 13 bases remaining between them. This CDR3 spans 14 amino acids. CDR1 SGHRS and CDR2 YFSETQ come from the germline V gene. The chain's CDR3 is CASSLALTTYEQYF. Written as DNA, the CDR3 is TGCGCCAGCAGCCTGGCTCTGACAACCTACGAGCAGTACTTC.

This rearrangement joins TRBV25-1 to TRBJ2-2, with D hard to call. The V gene's germline CDR1 is MGHDK and CDR2 SYGVNS. Trimming cost V 8 bases and J 0 bases, with 16 bases left between them. The CDR3 is 16 residues long. CDR3 nucleotide sequence: TGTGCCAGCGGGCCCTACACTCCGTCGAACACCGGGGAGCTGTTTTTT. Translation gives CASGPYTPSNTGELFF.

The CDR3 DNA reads as TGTGCCAGCAGTTTACCAGGGTCTTCCTACGAGCAGTACTTC. Translation: CASSLPGSSYEQYF. This chain joins TRBV28 and TRBJ2-7, with D maybe TRBD1 (5 bases). Germline assignment: CDR1 MDHEN and CDR2 SYDVKM. The CDR3 has 14 residues. With 2 bases removed from V and 1 base from J, the gap between germline ends came to 9 bases.

This chain joins TRBV6-6 and TRBJ2-3; 8 bases line up with TRBD2. Unmatched junction bases numbered 8, after V lost 6 bases and J lost 0 bases. CDR3 length: 16 residues. Germline CDR1 is MNHNY and CDR2 is SVGAGI (reference sequence). Here the CDR3 DNA reads TGTGCCAGCAGCTCCGGGAGGGCCCGCAGCACAGATACGCAGTATTTT. Translated, it gives CASSSGRARSTDTQYF.

V gene TRBV7-3 combines with J gene TRBJ2-7, with D maybe TRBD2 (5 bases). Trimming took 5 bases from V and 7 from J, leaving 21 bases between them. The CDR3 runs 15 residues. The germline gives CDR1 SGHTA, CDR2 FQGTGA. In DNA, the CDR3 is TGTGCCAGCAGCCCTCAAGACACTCCCCGGAGGGAGCAGTACTTC. It encodes CASSPQDTPRREQYF.

CDR3 sequence (DNA): TGTGCCAGCAGTCTCGGGGGTAGCGGCAATGAGCAGTTCTTC. Translated: CASSLGGSGNEQFF. J is TRBJ2-1 and V is TRBV27; weak D call: TRBD2 (6 bases). V lost 5 bases and J 6 bases, leaving 14 bases between the germline ends. Germline V gene lookup returns CDR1 MNHEY and CDR2 SMNVEV (reference sequence). There are 14 residues in the CDR3.

The chain combines TRBV5-6 with TRBJ2-7, with TRBD1 matching over 8 bases. V lost 4 bases, J lost 3 bases, and 6 bases stayed unmatched. Looked up from germline, CDR1 is SGHDT and CDR2 is YYEEEE. The length of the CDR3 is 14 residues. For the CDR3, the DNA is TGTGCCAGCAGCCGACCGGACAGGGTCTACGAGCAGTACTTC. The encoded protein is CASSRPDRVYEQYF.

This chain links TRBV28 with TRBJ1-2; 8 bases agree with TRBD1. This CDR3 has 12 amino acids. CDR1 and CDR2 (germline): MDHEN, SYDVKM. V was pared by 5 bases and J by 6 bases, with 2 bases of the junction left unmatched. The DNA of the CDR3 is TGTGCCAGCAGTCAGGGGGCTGATGGCTACACCTTC. It yields the protein CASSQGADGYTF.

This clone has only one observation. The chain recombines TRBV30 with TRBJ1-2, with a tentative D call TRBD1 (5 bases). Per germline, CDR1 GTSNPN and CDR2 SVGIG (reference sequence). Trimming removed 2 bases at V and 4 bases at J, with 14 bases between. The CDR3 spans 14 residues. The CDR3 coding sequence is TGTGCCTGGAGTCTGACCGGGGGGTTCTATGGCTACACCTTC. This codes for CAWSLTGGFYGYTF.

This clone was recorded a few times. The CDR3 region has the DNA TGCGCCAGCAGCCATCGACTAGGTGGGGAGCTGTTTTTT. Protein sequence: CASSHRLGGELFF. The chain recombines TRBV4-3 with TRBJ2-2; D might be TRBD2 (6 bases). Germline values: CDR1 LGHNA, CDR2 YSLEER. Trimming cost V 3 bases and J 8 bases, with 10 bases left between them. CDR3 length: 13 amino acids.

The rearrangement uses TRBV10-1 and TRBJ2-3; TRBD1 is a possible D gene (6 bases). CDR1 and CDR2 (germline): WNHNN, SYGVQD (reference sequence). This CDR3 is 15 amino acids long. The V gene lost 5 bases and the J gene lost 2 bases, with 14 bases spanning the gap. CDR3 region: CASSPARGSTDTQYF. The CDR3 bases are TGCGCCAGCAGTCCAGCGAGGGGGTCCACAGATACGCAGTATTTT.

The CDR3, as DNA: TGTGCCACCCTTAGCGGCAGTGGGTTCTACGAGCAGTACTTC. This codes for CATLSGSGFYEQYF. V is TRBV2 and J is TRBJ2-7; tentative D call: TRBD2 (6 bases). V lost 10 bases, J lost 3 bases, and 19 bases lay in between. The CDR3 has 14 residues. Germline CDR1 SNHLY, CDR2 FYNNEI.